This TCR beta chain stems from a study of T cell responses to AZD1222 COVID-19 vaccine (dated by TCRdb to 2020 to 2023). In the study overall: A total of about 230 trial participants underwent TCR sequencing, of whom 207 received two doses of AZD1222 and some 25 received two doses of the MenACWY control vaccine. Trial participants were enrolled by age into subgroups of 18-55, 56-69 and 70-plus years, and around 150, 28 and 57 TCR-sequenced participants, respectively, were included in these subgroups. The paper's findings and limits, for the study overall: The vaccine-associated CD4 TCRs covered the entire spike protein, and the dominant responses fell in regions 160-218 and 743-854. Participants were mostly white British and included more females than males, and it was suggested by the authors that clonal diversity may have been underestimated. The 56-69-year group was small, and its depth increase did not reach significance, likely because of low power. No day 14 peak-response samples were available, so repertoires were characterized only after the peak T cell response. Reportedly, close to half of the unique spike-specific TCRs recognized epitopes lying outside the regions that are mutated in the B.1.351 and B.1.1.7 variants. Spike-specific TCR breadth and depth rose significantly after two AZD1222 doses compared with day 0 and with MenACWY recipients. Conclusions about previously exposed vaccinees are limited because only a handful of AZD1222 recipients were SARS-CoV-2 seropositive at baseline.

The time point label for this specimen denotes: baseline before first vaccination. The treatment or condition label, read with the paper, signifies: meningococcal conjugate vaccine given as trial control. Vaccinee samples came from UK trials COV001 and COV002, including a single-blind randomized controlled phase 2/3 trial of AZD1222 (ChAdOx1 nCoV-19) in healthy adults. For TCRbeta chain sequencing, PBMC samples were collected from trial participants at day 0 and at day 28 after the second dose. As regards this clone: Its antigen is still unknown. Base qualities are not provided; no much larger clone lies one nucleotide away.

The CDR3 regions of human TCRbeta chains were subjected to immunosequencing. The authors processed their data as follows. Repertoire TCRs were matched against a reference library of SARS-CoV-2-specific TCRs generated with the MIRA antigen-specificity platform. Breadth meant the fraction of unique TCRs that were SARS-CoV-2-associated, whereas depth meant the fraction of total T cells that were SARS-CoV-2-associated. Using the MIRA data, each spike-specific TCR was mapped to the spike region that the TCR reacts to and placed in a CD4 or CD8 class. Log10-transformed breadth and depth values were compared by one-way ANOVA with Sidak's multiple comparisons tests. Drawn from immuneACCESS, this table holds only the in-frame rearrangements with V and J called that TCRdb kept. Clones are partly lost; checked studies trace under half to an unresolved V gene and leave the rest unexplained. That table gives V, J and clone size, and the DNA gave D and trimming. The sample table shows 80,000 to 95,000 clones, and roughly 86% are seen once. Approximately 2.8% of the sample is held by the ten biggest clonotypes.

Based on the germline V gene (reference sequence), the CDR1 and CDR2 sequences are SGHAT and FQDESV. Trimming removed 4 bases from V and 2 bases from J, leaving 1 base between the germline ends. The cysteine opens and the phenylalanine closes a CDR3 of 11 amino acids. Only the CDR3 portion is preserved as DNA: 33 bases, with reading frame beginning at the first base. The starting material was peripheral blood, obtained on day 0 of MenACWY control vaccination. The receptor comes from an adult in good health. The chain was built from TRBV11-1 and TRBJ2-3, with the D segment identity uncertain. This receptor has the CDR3 CASSSTDTQYF. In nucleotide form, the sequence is TGTGCCAGCAGCTCCACAGATACGCAGTATTTT.